This T cell receptor (beta chain) came from a study of blood T cell repertoires in COVID-19. Study-level background: Acute-phase and convalescent COVID-19 samples originated in the United States, Italy and Spain. The cDNA or gDNA used as material had been derived from T cells, B-cell-depleted T cells, or PBMCs.

As originally analysed: Nucleated cell number was recorded as an estimate derived from reference gene primer amplification. The repertoire was sequenced with immunoSEQ multiplex PCR; TCRdb's copy has only in-frame clones and lacks some. V, J and clone size were drawn from that table, and D and trimming were deduced from the DNA. Of fewer than 150,000 clones in the sample, 75% to 90% were seen once. Trimming pared 2 bases from V and 1 base from J, leaving 12 bases between. The germline gives CDR1 GTSNPN, CDR2 SVGIG (reference sequence). The CDR3 is 15 amino acids. This sequence joins TRBV30 and TRBJ1-5; D might be TRBD1 (6 bases). This clonotype was obtained from a human donor in a cohort sampled during active COVID-19. The specimen was peripheral blood. CDR3: CAWSKGGLSNQPQHF. The CDR3, as DNA: TGTGCCTGGAGTAAAGGGGGTTTAAGCAATCAGCCCCAGCATTTT.